Below, one TCR beta chain is given with its context. Antigen unknown. V was cut by 8 bases and J by 0 bases, with 8 bases left in between. The CDR3 is made up of 13 amino acids. Germline V gene data show CDR1 as SEHNR and CDR2 as FQNEAQ (reference sequence). The sample belongs to a study of cytomegalovirus exposure and HLA in healthy donors. Findings and limits, study-wide: TCR beta V segments were, for the most part, productive about 87% or about 30% of the time in an earlier analysis. Associated with HLA alleles at 0.05 false discovery rate in a later analysis were about 17,000 TCR beta sequences.

Primers: 60 Vbeta forward and 13 Jbeta reverse. Sequencing was performed with immunoSEQ multiplex PCR; in TCRdb, only in-frame clones are kept and a portion is missing. The sample lists 190,000 or so clones; roughly four fifths were seen once. The TCR was taken from a man over 45 in good health and CMV-seronegative. Sequenced material: PBMCs. The chain uses TRBV7-9 and TRBJ2-1; no clear D. The CDR3 reads CASLQYSYNEQFF. The CDR3, as DNA: TGTGCCAGCCTACAGTACTCCTACAATGAGCAGTTCTTC.